Sequencing of this TCR beta chain was carried out in a study of blood T cell repertoires in COVID-19. Across the study: Spain, Italy and the United States supplied samples that represented acute and convalescent COVID-19. PBMCs, B-cell-depleted T cells, or T cells were the source of the cDNA or gDNA that made up the material.

Repertoires were generated with immunoSEQ multiplex PCR, while TCRdb's copy carries only in-frame clones and drops some. Of approximately 450,000 clones listed, roughly 90% are singletons. This CDR3 has 14 amino acids. The V gene end was trimmed by 4 bases and the J gene end by 6 bases; junction bases not matched to a gene: 9. Germline lookup yields CDR1 LGHDT and CDR2 YNNKEL (reference sequence). The sample taken for sequencing was peripheral blood. The V gene is TRBV3-1 (or the pseudogene TRBV3-2), the J gene TRBJ2-7; TRBD1 matches 7 bases. The origin of this receptor is a woman in her twenties or thirties with acute or convalescent COVID-19. The chain's CDR3 is CASSLRQGVSEQYF. Here the CDR3 DNA reads TGTGCCAGCAGCCTACGACAGGGTGTGTCCGAGCAGTACTTC.